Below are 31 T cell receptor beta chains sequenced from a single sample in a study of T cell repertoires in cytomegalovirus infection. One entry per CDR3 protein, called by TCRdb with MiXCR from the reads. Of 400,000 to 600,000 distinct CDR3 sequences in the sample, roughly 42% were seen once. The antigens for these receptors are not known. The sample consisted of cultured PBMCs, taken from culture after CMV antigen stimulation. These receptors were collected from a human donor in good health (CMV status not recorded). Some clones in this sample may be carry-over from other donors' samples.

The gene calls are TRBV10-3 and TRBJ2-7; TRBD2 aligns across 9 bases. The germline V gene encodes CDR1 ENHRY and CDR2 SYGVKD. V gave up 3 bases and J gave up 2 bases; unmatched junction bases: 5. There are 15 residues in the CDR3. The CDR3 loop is CAISDAGGGTYEQYF. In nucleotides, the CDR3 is TGTGCCATCAGTGACGCGGGGGGGGGAACCTACGAGCAGTACTTC.

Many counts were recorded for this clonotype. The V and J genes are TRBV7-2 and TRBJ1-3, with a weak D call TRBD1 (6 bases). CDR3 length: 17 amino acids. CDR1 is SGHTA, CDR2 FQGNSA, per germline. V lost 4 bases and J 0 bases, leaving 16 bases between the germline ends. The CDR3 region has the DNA TGTGCCAGCAGCTCCCGGACAGACATCTACTCTGGAAACACCATATATTTT. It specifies CASSSRTDIYSGNTIYF.

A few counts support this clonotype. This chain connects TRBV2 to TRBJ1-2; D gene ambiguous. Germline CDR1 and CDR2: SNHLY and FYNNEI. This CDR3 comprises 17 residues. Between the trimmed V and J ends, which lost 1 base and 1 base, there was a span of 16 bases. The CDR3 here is CASSEDRWAAYNYGYTF. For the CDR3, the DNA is TGTGCCAGCAGTGAAGATAGGTGGGCAGCCTATAACTATGGCTACACCTTC.

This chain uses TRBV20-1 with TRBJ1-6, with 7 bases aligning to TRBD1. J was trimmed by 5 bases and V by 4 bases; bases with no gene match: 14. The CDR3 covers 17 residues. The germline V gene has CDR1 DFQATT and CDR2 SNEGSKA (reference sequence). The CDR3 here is CSATSGGSPSNNSPLHF. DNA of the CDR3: TGCAGTGCTACCTCAGGGGGGTCCCCATCCAATAATTCACCCCTCCACTTT.

Here the CDR3 reads CASSSTGRMGYTF. CDR3 DNA: TGTGCCAGCAGCTCTACAGGGAGGATGGGCTACACCTTC. V usage is TRBV6-8 and J usage is TRBJ1-2; tentative D call: TRBD1 (6 bases). Germline CDR1 is MNHGY and CDR2 is SAAAGT. V was shortened by 6 bases and J by 8 bases, with 16 bases between the two germline ends. CDR3 length equals 13 residues.

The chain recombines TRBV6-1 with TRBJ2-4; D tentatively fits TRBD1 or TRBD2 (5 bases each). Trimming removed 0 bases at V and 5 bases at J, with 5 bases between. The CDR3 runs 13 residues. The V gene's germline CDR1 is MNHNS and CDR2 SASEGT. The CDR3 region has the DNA TGTGCCAGCAGTGAAGCGGGACAAAACATTCAGTACTTC. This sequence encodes CASSEAGQNIQYF.

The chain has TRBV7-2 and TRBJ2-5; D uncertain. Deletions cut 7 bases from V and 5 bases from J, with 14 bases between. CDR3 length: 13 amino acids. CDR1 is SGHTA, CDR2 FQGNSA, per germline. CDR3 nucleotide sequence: TGTGCCAGCAAAAGAGGCATCCCGGAGACCCAGTACTTC. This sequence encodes CASKRGIPETQYF.

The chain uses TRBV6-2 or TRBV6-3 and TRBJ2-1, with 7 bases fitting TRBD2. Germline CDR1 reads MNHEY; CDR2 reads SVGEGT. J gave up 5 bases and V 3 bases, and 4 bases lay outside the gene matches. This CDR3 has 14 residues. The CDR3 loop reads CASSYRGEDNEQFF. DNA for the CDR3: TGTGCCAGCAGTTATCGGGGGGAGGACAATGAGCAGTTCTTC.

This CDR3 is CASSLSTGTWGEKLFF. CDR3 in DNA: TGTGCCAGCAGCTTGTCTACCGGGACTTGGGGTGAAAAACTGTTTTTT. The chain links TRBV5-6 to TRBJ1-4; TRBD1 might be the D (5 bases). In germline, CDR1 is SGHDT, CDR2 YYEEEE. V was pared by 1 base and J by 7 bases, with 17 bases between. The CDR3 runs 16 residues. The full variable domain, in which reference TRBV5-6 and TRBJ1-4 provide the parts outside the CDR3, is DAGVTQSPTHLIKTRGQQVTLRCSPKSGHDTVSWYQQALGQGPQFIFQYYEEEERQRGNFPDRFSGHQFPNYSSELNVNALLLGDSALYLCASSLSTGTWGEKLFFGSGTQLSVL.

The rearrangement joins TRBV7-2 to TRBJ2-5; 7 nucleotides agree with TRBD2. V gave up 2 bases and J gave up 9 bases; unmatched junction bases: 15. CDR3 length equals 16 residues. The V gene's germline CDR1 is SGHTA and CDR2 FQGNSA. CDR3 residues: CASSLSPSGALGPQYF. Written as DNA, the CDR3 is TGTGCCAGCAGCTTAAGTCCCAGCGGGGCCTTGGGGCCCCAGTACTTC.

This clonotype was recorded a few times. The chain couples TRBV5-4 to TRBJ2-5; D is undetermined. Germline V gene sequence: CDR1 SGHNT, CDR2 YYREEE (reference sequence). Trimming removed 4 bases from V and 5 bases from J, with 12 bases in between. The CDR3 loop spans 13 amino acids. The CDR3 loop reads CASSGEPHETQYF. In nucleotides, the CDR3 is TGTGCCAGCAGCGGGGAACCCCACGAGACCCAGTACTTC.

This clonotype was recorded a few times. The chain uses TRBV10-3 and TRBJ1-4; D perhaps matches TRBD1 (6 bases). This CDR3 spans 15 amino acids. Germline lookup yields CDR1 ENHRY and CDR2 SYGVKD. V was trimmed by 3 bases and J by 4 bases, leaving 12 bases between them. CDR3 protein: CAISDRTDFNEKLFF. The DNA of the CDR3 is TGTGCCATCAGTGACAGGACAGACTTTAATGAAAAACTGTTTTTT.

In nucleotides, the CDR3 is TGCGCCAGCAGCCACCTGTCGGTCGCCGGGGAGCTGTTTTTT. Translated: CASSHLSVAGELFF. V gene TRBV4-3 combines with J gene TRBJ2-2, with D unresolved. Trimming took 3 bases from V and 6 from J, leaving 11 bases between them. The CDR3 spans 14 residues. CDR1 and CDR2 (germline): LGHNA, YSLEER.

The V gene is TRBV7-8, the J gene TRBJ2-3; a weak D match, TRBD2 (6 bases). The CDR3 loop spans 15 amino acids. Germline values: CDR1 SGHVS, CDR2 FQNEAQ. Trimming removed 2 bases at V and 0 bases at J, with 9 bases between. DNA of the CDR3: TGTGCCAGCAGCTTAACGGGGGTCAGCACAGATACGCAGTATTTT. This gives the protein CASSLTGVSTDTQYF.

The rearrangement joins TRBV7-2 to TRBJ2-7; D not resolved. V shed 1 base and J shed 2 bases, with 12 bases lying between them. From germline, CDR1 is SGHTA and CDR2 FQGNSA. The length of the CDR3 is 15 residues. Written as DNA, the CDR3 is TGTGCCAGCAGCTTAGGTTATCGGCAGACCTACGAGCAGTACTTC. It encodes CASSLGYRQTYEQYF.

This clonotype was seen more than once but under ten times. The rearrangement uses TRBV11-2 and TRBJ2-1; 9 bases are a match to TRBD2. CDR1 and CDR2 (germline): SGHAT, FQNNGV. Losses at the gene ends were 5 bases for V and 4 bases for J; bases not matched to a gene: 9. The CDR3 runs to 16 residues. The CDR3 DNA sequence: TGTGCCAGCAGCCCTAGAGGTCTAGCGGGGTACAATGAGCAGTTCTTC. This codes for CASSPRGLAGYNEQFF.

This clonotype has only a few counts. CDR3 protein: CSARDRGVLRGGRNEQFF. In DNA, the CDR3 is TGCAGTGCTAGAGATCGGGGGGTTCTGCGCGGGGGGCGCAATGAGCAGTTCTTC. This sequence joins TRBV20-1 and TRBJ2-1, with 8 bases matching TRBD2. Trimming took 0 bases from V and 6 from J; bases not matched to a gene: 16. There are 18 residues in the CDR3. Germline assignment: CDR1 DFQATT and CDR2 SNEGSKA (reference sequence).

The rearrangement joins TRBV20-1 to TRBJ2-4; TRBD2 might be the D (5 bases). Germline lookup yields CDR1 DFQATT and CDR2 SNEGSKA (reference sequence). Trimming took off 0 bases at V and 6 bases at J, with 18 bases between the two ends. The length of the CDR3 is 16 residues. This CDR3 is CSAREVRLTAGNIQYF. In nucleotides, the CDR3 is TGCAGTGCTAGAGAGGTGCGGTTGACCGCGGGAAACATTCAGTACTTC.

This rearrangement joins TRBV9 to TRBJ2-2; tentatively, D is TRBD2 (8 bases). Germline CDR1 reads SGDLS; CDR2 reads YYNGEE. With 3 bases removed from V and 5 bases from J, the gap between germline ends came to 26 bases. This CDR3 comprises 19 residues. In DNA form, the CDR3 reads TGTGCCAGCAGCGCAGGGGGGCACGCGGGAGGCCCGGGGACCGGGGAGCTGTTTTTT. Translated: CASSAGGHAGGPGTGELFF.

This chain's CDR3 is CASSYSRTNTEAFF. CDR3 coding DNA: TGTGCCAGCAGTTACAGTAGGACCAACACTGAAGCTTTCTTT. This chain joins TRBV6-2 or TRBV6-3 and TRBJ1-1; D is unclear. The CDR3 loop spans 14 amino acids. Looked up from germline, CDR1 is MNHEY and CDR2 is SVGEGT. The germline V and J ends were trimmed by 2 bases and 2 bases, with 9 bases remaining between them.

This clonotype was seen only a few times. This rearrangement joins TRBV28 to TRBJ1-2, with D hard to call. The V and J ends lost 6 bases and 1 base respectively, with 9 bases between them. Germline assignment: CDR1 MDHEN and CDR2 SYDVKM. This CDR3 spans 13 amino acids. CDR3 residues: CASSVQLNYGYTF. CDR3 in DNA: TGTGCCAGCAGCGTACAGCTTAACTATGGCTACACCTTC.

The CDR3 reads CSARWGTIYEQYF. The DNA for the CDR3 is TGCAGTGCTAGATGGGGGACCATCTACGAGCAGTACTTC. The chain is built from TRBV20-1 and TRBJ2-7, with D perhaps being TRBD1 or TRBD2 (5 bases each). Germline CDR1 is DFQATT and CDR2 is SNEGSKA (reference sequence). Trimming stripped 2 bases from V and 3 bases from J, with 11 bases between. This CDR3 is built from 13 residues.

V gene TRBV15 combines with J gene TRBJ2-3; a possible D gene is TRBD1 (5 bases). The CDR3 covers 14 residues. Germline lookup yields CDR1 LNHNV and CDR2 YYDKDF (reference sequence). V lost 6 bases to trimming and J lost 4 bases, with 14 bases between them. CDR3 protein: CATRGLGASDTQYF. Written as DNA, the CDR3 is TGTGCCACCAGGGGCCTAGGGGCTTCAGATACGCAGTATTTT.

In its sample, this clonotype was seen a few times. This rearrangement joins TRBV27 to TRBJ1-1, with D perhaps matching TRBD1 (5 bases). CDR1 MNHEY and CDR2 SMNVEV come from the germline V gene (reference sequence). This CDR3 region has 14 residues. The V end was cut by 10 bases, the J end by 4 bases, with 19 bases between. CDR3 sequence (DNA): TGTGCCACCCGATCTACGGGGGTGGGCACTGAAGCTTTCTTT. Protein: CATRSTGVGTEAFF.

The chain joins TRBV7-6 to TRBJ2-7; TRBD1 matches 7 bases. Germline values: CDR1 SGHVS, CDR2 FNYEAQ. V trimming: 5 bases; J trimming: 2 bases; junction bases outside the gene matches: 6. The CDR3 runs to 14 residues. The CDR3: CASSTGQVPYEQYF. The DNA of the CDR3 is TGTGCCAGCAGCACCGGACAGGTACCCTACGAGCAGTACTTC.

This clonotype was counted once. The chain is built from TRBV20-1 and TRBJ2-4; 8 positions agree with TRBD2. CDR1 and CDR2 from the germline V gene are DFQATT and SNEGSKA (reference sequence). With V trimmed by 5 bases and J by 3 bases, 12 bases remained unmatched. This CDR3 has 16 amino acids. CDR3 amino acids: CSASGLGGGGKNIQYF. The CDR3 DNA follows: TGCAGTGCTTCGGGACTAGGGGGGGGGGGCAAAAACATTCAGTACTTC.

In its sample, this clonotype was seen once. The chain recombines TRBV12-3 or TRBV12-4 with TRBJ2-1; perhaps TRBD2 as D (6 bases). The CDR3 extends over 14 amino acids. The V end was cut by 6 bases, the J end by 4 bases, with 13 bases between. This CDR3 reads CASRPAGLYNEQFF. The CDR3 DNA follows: TGTGCCAGCAGACCGGCGGGGCTATACAATGAGCAGTTCTTC.

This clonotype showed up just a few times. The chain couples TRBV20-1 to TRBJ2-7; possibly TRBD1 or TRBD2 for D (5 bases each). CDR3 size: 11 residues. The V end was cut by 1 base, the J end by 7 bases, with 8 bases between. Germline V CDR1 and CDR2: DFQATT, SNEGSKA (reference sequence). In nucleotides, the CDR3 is TGCAGTGCTAGAGGGGACCTGGAGCAGTACTTC. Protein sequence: CSARGDLEQYF.

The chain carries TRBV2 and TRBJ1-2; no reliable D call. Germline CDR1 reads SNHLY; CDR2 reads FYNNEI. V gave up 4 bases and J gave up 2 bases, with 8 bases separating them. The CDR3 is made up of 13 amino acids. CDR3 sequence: CASSVERNYGYTF. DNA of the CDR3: TGTGCCAGCAGTGTGGAGAGGAACTATGGCTACACCTTC.

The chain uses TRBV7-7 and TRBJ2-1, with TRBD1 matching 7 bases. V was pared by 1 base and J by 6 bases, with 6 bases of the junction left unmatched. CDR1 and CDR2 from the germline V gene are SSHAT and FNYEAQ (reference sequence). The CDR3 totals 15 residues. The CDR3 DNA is TGTGCCAGCAGCTTAGGAACGGGACAGATCAATGAGCAGTTCTTC. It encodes CASSLGTGQINEQFF.

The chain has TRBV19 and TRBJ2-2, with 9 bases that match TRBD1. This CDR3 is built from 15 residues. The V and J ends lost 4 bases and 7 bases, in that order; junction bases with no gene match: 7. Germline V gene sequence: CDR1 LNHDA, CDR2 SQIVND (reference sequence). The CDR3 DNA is TGTGCCAGTAGTAGGGACAGGGTAAAGGTCGGGGAGCTGTTTTTT. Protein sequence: CASSRDRVKVGELFF.